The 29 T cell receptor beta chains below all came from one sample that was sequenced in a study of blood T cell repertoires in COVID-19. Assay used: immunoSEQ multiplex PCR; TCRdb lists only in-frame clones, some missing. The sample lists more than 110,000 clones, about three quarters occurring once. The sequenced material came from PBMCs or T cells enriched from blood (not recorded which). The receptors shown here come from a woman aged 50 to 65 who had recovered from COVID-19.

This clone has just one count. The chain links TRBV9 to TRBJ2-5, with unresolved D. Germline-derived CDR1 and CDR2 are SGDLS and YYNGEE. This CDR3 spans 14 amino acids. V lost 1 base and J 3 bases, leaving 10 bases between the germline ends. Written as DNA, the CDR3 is TGTGCCAGCAGCGTATTTGACATTGAAGAGACCCAGTACTTC. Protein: CASSVFDIEETQYF.

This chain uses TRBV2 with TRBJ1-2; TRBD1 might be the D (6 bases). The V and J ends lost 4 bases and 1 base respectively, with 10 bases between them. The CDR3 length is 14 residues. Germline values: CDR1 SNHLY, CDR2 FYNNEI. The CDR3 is CASSGQVFNYGYTF. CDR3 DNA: TGTGCCAGCAGTGGACAGGTTTTTAACTATGGCTACACCTTC.

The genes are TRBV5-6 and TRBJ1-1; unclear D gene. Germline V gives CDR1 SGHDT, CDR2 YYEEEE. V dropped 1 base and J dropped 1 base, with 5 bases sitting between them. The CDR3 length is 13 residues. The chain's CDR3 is CASSLTRNTEAFF. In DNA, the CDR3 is TGTGCCAGCAGCTTGACCAGGAACACTGAAGCTTTCTTT.

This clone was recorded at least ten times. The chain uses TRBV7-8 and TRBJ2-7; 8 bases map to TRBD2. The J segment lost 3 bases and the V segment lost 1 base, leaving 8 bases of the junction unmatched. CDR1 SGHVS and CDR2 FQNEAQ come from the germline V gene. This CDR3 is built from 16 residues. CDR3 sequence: CASSLGYGRGGYEQYF. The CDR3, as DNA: TGTGCCAGCAGCTTAGGATACGGGAGGGGCGGCTACGAGCAGTACTTC.

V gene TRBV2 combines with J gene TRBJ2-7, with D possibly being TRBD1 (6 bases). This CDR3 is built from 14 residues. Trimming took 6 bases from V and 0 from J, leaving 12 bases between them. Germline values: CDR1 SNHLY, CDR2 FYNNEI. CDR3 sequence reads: CASRGAPISYEQYF. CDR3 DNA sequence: TGTGCCAGCAGGGGGGCCCCAATCTCCTACGAGCAGTACTTC.

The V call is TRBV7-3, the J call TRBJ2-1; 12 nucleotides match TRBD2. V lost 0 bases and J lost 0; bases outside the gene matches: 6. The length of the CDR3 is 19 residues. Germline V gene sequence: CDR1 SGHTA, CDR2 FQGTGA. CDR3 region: CASSLTVTSGSRSYNEQFF. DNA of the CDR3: TGTGCCAGCAGCTTAACGGTGACTAGCGGGAGCCGCTCCTACAATGAGCAGTTCTTC.

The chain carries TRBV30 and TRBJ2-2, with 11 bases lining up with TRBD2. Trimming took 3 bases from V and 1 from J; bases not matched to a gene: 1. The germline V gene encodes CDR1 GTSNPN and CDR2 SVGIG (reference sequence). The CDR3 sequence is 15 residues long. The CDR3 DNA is TGTGCCTGGAGCGGGACTAGCGGGAACACCGGGGAGCTGTTTTTT. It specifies CAWSGTSGNTGELFF.

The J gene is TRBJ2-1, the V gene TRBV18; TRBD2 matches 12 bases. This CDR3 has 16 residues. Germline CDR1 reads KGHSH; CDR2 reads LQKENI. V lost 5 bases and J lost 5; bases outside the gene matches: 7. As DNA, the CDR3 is TGTGCCAGCTCATCCACTAGCGGGAGGACGAACAATGAGCAGTTCTTC. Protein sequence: CASSSTSGRTNNEQFF.

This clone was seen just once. The CDR3 here is CASSLSEAKNIQYF. In nucleotides, the CDR3 is TGTGCCAGCAGTTTAAGCGAGGCCAAAAACATTCAGTACTTC. J is TRBJ2-4 and V is TRBV28; D remains ambiguous. This CDR3 has 14 amino acids. Trimming pared 2 bases from V and 1 base from J, leaving 6 bases between. Germline V lookup: CDR1 MDHEN, CDR2 SYDVKM.

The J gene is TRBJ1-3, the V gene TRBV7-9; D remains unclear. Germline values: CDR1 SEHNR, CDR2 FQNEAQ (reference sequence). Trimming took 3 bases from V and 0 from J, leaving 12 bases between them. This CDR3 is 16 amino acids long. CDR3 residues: CASSLVLPSSGNTIYF. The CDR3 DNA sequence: TGTGCCAGCAGCTTGGTACTGCCGAGCTCTGGAAACACCATATATTTT.

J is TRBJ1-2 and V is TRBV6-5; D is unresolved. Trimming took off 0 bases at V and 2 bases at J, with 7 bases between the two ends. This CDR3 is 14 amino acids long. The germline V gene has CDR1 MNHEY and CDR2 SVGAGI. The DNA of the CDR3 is TGTGCCAGCAGTTACTCGGGCGGGAACTATGGCTACACCTTC. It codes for CASSYSGGNYGYTF.

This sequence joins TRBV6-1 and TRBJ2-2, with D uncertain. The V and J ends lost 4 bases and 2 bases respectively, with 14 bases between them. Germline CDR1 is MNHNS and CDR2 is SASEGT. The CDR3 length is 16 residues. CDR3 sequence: CASSAPAGQNTGELFF. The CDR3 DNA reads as TGTGCCAGCAGTGCCCCCGCTGGGCAAAACACCGGGGAGCTGTTTTTT.

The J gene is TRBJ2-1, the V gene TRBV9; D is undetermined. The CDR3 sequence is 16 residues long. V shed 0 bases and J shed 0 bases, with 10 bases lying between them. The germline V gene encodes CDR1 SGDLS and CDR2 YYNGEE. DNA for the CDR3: TGTGCCAGCAGCGTAGAAGCTATAAGCTCCTACAATGAGCAGTTCTTC. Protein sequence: CASSVEAISSYNEQFF.

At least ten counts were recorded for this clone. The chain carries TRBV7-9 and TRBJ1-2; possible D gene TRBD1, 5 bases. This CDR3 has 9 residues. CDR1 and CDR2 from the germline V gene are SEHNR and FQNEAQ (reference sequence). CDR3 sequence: CAGDYGYTF. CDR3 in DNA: TGTGCAGGGGATTATGGCTACACCTTC.

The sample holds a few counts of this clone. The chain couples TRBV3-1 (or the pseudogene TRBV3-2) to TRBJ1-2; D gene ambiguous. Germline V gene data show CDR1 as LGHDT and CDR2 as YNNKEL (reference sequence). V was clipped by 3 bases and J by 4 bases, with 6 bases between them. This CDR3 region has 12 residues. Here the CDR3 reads CASSHGLYGYTF. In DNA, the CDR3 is TGTGCCAGCAGCCATGGGCTCTATGGCTACACCTTC.

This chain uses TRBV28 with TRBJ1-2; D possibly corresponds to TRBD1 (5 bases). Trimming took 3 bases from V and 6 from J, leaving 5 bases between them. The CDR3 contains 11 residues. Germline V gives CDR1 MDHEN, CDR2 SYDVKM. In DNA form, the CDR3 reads TGTGCCAGCAGTTTGGGGCATGGCTACACCTTC. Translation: CASSLGHGYTF.

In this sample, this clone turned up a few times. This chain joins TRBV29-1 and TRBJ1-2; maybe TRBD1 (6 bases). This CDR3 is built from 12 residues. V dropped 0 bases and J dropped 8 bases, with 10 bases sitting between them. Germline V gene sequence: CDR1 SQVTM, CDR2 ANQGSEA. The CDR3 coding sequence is TGCAGCGTTGAAGAGGGGGCGTGGGGCTACACCTTC. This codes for CSVEEGAWGYTF.

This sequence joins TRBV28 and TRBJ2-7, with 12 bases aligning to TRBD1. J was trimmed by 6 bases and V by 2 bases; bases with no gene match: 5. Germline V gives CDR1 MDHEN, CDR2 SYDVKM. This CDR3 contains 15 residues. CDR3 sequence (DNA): TGTGCCAGCAGTTTACCCGGGACAGGGGGCGGCGAGCAGTACTTC. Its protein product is CASSLPGTGGGEQYF.

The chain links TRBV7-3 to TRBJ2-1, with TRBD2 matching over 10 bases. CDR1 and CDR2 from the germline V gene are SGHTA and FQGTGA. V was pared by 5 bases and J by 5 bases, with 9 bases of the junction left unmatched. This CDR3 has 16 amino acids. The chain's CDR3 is CASSPPTSGVHNEQFF. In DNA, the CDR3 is TGTGCCAGCAGCCCCCCCACTAGCGGGGTCCACAATGAGCAGTTCTTC.

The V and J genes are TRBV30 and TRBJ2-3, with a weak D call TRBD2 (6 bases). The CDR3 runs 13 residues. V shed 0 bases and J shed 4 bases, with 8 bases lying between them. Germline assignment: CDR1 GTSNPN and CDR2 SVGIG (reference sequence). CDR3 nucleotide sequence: TGTGCCTGGAGTGTACGGAGGGCAGATACGCAGTATTTT. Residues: CAWSVRRADTQYF.

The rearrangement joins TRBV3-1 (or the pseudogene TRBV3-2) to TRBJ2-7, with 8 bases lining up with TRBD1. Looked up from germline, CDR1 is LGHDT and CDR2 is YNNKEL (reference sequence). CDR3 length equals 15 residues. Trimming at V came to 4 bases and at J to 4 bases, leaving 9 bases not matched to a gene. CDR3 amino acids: CASSPGQDPRYEQYF. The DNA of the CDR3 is TGTGCCAGCAGCCCGGGACAGGACCCGAGGTACGAGCAGTACTTC.

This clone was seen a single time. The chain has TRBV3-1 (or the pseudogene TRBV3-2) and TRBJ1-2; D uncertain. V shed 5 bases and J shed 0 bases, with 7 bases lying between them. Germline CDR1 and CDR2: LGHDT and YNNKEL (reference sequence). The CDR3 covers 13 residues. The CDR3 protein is CASSGRSNYGYTF. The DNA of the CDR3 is TGTGCCAGCAGCGGCAGGTCTAACTATGGCTACACCTTC.

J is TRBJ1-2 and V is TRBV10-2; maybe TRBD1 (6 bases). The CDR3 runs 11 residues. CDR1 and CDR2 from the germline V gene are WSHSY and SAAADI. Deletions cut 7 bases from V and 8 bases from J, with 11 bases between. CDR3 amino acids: CASKTGYGYTF. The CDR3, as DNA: TGCGCCAGCAAGACAGGTTACGGCTACACCTTC.

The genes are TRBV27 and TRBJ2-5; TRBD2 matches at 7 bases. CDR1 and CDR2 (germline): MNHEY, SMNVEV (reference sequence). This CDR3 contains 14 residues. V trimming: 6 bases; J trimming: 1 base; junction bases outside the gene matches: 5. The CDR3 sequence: CASSLLATQETQYF. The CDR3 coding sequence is TGTGCCAGCAGCCTACTAGCGACCCAAGAGACCCAGTACTTC.

The CDR3 coding sequence is TGCGCCAGCACTATCCCGAACACCGGGGAGCTGTTTTTT. The encoded protein is CASTIPNTGELFF. The V gene is TRBV4-1, the J gene TRBJ2-2; no reliable D call. Looked up from germline, CDR1 is MGHRA and CDR2 is YSYEKL. V was clipped by 7 bases and J by 0 bases, with 6 bases between them. The CDR3 extends over 13 amino acids.

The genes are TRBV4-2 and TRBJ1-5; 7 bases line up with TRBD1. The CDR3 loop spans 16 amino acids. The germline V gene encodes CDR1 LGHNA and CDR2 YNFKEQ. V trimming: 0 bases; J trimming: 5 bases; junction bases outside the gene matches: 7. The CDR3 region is CASSQDPTGIYQPQHF. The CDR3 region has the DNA TGTGCCAGCAGCCAAGATCCGACAGGGATCTATCAGCCCCAGCATTTT.

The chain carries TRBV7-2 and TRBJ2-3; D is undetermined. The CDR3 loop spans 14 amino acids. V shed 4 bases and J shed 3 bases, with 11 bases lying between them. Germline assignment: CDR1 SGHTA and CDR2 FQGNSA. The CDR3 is CASSSSMTTDTQYF. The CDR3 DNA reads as TGTGCCAGCAGCTCCTCGATGACTACAGATACGCAGTATTTT.

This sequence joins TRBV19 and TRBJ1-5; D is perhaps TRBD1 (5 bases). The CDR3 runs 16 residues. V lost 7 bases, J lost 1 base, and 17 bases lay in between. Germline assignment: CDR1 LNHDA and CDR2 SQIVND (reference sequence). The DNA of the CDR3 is TGTGCCAGTACCCGCTCGGGGGAGGGGAGCAATCAGCCCCAGCATTTT. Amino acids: CASTRSGEGSNQPQHF.

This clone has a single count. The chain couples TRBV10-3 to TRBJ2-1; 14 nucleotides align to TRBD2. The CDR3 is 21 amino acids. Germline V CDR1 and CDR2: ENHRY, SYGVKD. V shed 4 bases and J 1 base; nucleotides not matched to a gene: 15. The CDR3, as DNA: TGTGCCATCAGTGGGGATCAGGGACTAGCGGGAGCGCTTAGGTCCTACAATGAGCAGTTCTTC. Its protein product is CAISGDQGLAGALRSYNEQFF.